This TCR beta chain stems from a study of blood T cell repertoires in COVID-19. Study at large: Whether acute or convalescent, the COVID-19 samples came from the United States, Italy and Spain. From T cells, B-cell-depleted T cells, or PBMCs came the material, which was cDNA or gDNA.

V was clipped by 4 bases and J by 1 base; unmatched bases: 2. CDR3 size: 14 residues. Per the germline V gene, CDR1 is KGHSH and CDR2 is LQKENI. The table came from immunoSEQ multiplex PCR; TCRdb's copy has only in-frame clones and leaves some out. In the table there are about 86,000 clones, around 80% of which are singletons. This clone showed up just once. Specimen: peripheral blood. The V and J genes are TRBV18 and TRBJ1-1; 8 nucleotides agree with TRBD1. The receptor comes from an elderly woman with active or convalescent COVID-19. CDR3 bases: TGTGCCAGCTCACGGGACAGGCCGAACACTGAAGCTTTCTTT. Translation gives CASSRDRPNTEAFF.